What follows describes a single T cell receptor beta chain. What it recognizes is unknown. Described treatment: roughly ten-day PBMC culture with coronavirus spike peptide pools or control peptides (ViraFEST assay). Antigen-specific T cell expansion with peptide pools preceded TCR sequencing in the ViraFEST approach. PBMCs were cultured at fewer than 2.5 million per well with roughly 9 IU/ml IL-2 and around 10 ug/ml peptide pools. Unmatched junction bases numbered 12, after V lost 6 bases and J lost 8 bases. Germline V lookup: CDR1 SGHDT, CDR2 YYEEEE. The CDR3 length is 14 residues. Cultured CD4+ T-cell DNA underwent Oncomine TCR Beta short-read sequencing. One entry per CDR3 protein, called by TCRdb with MiXCR from the PCR reads. The data contain about 4,100 distinct CDR3 sequences, around 21% of them seen just once; the ten biggest clones take up less than 25%. This entry comes from a study of vaccination and CD4 T cells after COVID-19.

What was sequenced was CD4+ T cells from blood, cultured in vitro. V and J are TRBV5-6 and TRBJ1-2, with 8 positions matching TRBD1. The sequence was collected from a human donor who had recovered from COVID-19. The CDR3 coding sequence is TGTGCCAGCACCATCGGACAGGGAGAGGCGGGCTACACCTTC. It is translated as CASTIGQGEAGYTF.